This T cell receptor (beta chain) was profiled in a study of T cell repertoires in cytomegalovirus infection. The study's findings and limits: Summed frequency of public TCR beta families distinguished CMV carriers with the relevant HLA.

From the reads, TCRdb called clonotypes with MiXCR, one entry per CDR3 protein. This sample carries hundreds of thousands of distinct CDR3 sequences, roughly 30% of them seen once, and the ten largest clones take approximately 18%. The CDR3 is made up of 13 amino acids. Trimming cost V 6 bases and J 2 bases, with 14 bases left between them. Germline CDR1 is DFQATT and CDR2 is SNEGSKA (reference sequence). This clonotype has only a few counts. The antigen remains unidentified. Specimen: cultured PBMCs, collected from culture after CMV antigen stimulation. This sequence joins TRBV20-1 and TRBJ2-7; D not certain. The TCR comes from a human donor in good health (CMV status not recorded). Some clones in this sample may be carry-over from other donors' samples. This CDR3 is CSANQGPTYEQYF. CDR3 DNA: TGCAGTGCAAACCAAGGGCCGACCTACGAGCAGTACTTC.